The next 25 T cell receptor beta chains were all read from a single sample in a study of T-cell memory formation after mild COVID-19. TCRdb recomputed calls from the 5' RACE reads with MiXCR, one row per CDR3 protein. The sample holds 450,000 or so distinct CDR3 sequences, around 18% seen once. The sequenced material came from PBMCs or a T cell subset sorted from them (not recorded which). Every receptor here comes from an adult woman who had mild COVID-19 (a few samples of this study predate the infection). Cell type and time point are not known.

The chain employs TRBV6-5 and TRBJ2-7, with D possibly TRBD1 on 6 matching bases. V shed 2 bases and J shed 0 bases, with 11 bases lying between them. Germline lookup yields CDR1 MNHEY and CDR2 SVGAGI. This CDR3 is 15 amino acids long. The CDR3 is CASSYDRTSSYEQYF. The CDR3 coding sequence is TGTGCCAGCAGTTACGACAGGACCTCCTCCTACGAGCAGTACTTC.

The chain carries TRBV7-3 and TRBJ2-6; 7 nucleotides match TRBD1. The junction had 7 bases not matched to a gene; V was cut back by 5 bases and J by 0 bases. Germline assignment: CDR1 SGHTA and CDR2 FQGTGA. The CDR3 is made up of 17 amino acids. CDR3 in amino acids: CASSRQGVGSGANVLTF. In DNA, the CDR3 is TGTGCCAGCAGCCGACAGGGAGTAGGCTCTGGGGCCAACGTCCTGACTTTC. Full variable domain (remainder filled in from reference TRBV7-3 and TRBJ2-6): GAGVSQTPSNKVTEKGKYVELRCDPISGHTALYWYRQSLGQGPEFLIYFQGTGAADDSGLPNDRFFAVRPEGSVSTLKIQRTERGDSAVYLCASSRQGVGSGANVLTFGAGSRLTVL.

The J gene is TRBJ2-3, the V gene TRBV20-1, with TRBD2 identical over 11 bases. V was pared by 5 bases and J by 4 bases, with 11 bases of the junction left unmatched. CDR1 and CDR2 (germline): DFQATT, SNEGSKA (reference sequence). The CDR3 has 16 residues. As DNA, the CDR3 is TGCAGTGCTCGACCTTTAGCGGGGGGGGGCCCAGATACGCAGTATTTT. As protein: CSARPLAGGGPDTQYF.

The chain combines TRBV6-5 with TRBJ2-7, with a weak D call TRBD1 (6 bases). V was trimmed by 7 bases and J by 3 bases, leaving 7 bases between them. The CDR3 covers 11 residues. CDR1 MNHEY and CDR2 SVGAGI come from the germline V gene. The CDR3 is CASTRGYEQYF. CDR3 nucleotides: TGTGCCAGCACCAGGGGCTACGAGCAGTACTTC.

The V call is TRBV29-1, the J call TRBJ2-7; D unclear. This CDR3 has 11 amino acids. Germline CDR1 reads SQVTM; CDR2 reads ANQGSEA. Trimming removed 4 bases from V and 5 bases from J, with 9 bases in between. The CDR3 spells CSVGDRHEQYF. CDR3 coding DNA: TGCAGCGTTGGTGACCGCCACGAGCAGTACTTC.

The CDR3, as DNA: TGTGCCAGCAGCTTAGCGGTAACTAGCGGCCAAGAGACCCAGTACTTC. Translating gives CASSLAVTSGQETQYF. The chain joins TRBV7-2 to TRBJ2-5; TRBD2 agrees at 8 bases. Germline CDR1 and CDR2: SGHTA and FQGNSA. The CDR3 spans 16 residues. J was trimmed by 1 base and V by 0 bases; bases with no gene match: 4.

This clonotype was picked up a small number of times. The chain uses TRBV24-1 and TRBJ1-2; unclear D gene. The CDR3 extends over 14 amino acids. V lost 2 bases, J lost 8 bases, and 14 bases lay in between. Germline V gene data show CDR1 as KGHDR and CDR2 as SFDVKD. CDR3 protein: CATSDSGRGRGYTF. DNA for the CDR3: TGTGCCACCAGTGATTCTGGGCGCGGCCGGGGCTACACCTTC.

This chain uses TRBV4-3 with TRBJ2-6, with TRBD2 as a possible D gene (5 bases). Per germline, CDR1 LGHNA and CDR2 YSLEER. The V end lost 0 bases, the J end lost 1 base, and 10 bases lay between the germline ends. The CDR3 contains 17 residues. The CDR3 region has the DNA TGCGCCAGCAGCCAAGAGGTAACGGGGTCTGGGGCCAACGTCCTGACTTTC. It yields the protein CASSQEVTGSGANVLTF.

The table lists this clonotype with a few counts. The chain has TRBV7-2 and TRBJ2-1, with D possibly matching TRBD1 (5 bases). The V end lost 1 base, the J end lost 8 bases, and 15 bases lay between the germline ends. The length of the CDR3 is 15 residues. CDR1 is SGHTA, CDR2 FQGNSA, per germline. The CDR3 protein is CASSLDWTTRDEQFF. The CDR3 coding sequence is TGTGCCAGCAGCTTAGACTGGACAACTCGGGATGAGCAGTTCTTC.

V and J are TRBV7-6 and TRBJ2-5; TRBD2 might be the D (7 bases). Trimming stripped 1 base from V and 7 bases from J, with 16 bases between. Germline V gene lookup returns CDR1 SGHVS and CDR2 FNYEAQ. There are 15 residues in the CDR3. The CDR3 DNA is TGTGCCAGCAGCTTAGTACCGGGGGGCCGTGGGACCCAGTACTTC. Residues: CASSLVPGGRGTQYF.

This clonotype came up a few times. The rearrangement joins TRBV20-1 to TRBJ2-7; maybe TRBD2 (5 bases). The germline CDR1 and CDR2 sequences are DFQATT and SNEGSKA (reference sequence). V was pared by 3 bases and J by 2 bases, with 11 bases between. The length of the CDR3 is 13 residues. This CDR3 is CSASFQRTYEQYF. CDR3 in DNA: TGCAGTGCTAGCTTCCAGCGGACCTACGAGCAGTACTTC.

This clonotype showed up just a few times. This chain connects TRBV7-9 to TRBJ2-5; 8 nucleotides align to TRBD1. This CDR3 region has 15 residues. V gave up 1 base and J gave up 0 bases; unmatched junction bases: 1. The germline CDR1 and CDR2 sequences are SEHNR and FQNEAQ (reference sequence). The CDR3 spells CASSLGDRHQETQYF. CDR3 bases: TGTGCCAGCAGCTTAGGGGACAGGCACCAAGAGACCCAGTACTTC.

V usage is TRBV3-1 and J usage is TRBJ2-7; 10 bases align to TRBD2. The CDR3 covers 15 residues. CDR1 is LGHDT, CDR2 YNNKEL, per germline (reference sequence). V was pared by 3 bases and J by 3 bases, with 5 bases of the junction left unmatched. DNA of the CDR3: TGTGCCAGCAGCCACCAAGCGGGGGGGGGCTACGAGCAGTACTTC. It codes for CASSHQAGGGYEQYF.

The chain employs TRBV5-8 and TRBJ2-3; TRBD1 aligns across 10 bases. Germline loops: CDR1 SGHTS, CDR2 YDEGEE. V shed 0 bases, J shed 4 bases, and the junction held 2 bases outside the gene matches. CDR3 length: 15 amino acids. In DNA form, the CDR3 reads TGTGCCAGCAGCTTGGGGGACAGGGGATCAGATACGCAGTATTTT. This gives the protein CASSLGDRGSDTQYF.

The chain is built from TRBV4-1 and TRBJ2-5, with TRBD2 matching over 12 bases. Germline assignment: CDR1 MGHRA and CDR2 YSYEKL. J gave up 1 base and V 4 bases, and 4 bases lay outside the gene matches. The CDR3 loop spans 16 amino acids. The DNA of the CDR3 is TGCGCCAGCAGCCCAGGACTAGCGGGGTTCCAAGAGACCCAGTACTTC. Residues: CASSPGLAGFQETQYF.

This clonotype was found a few times. The chain couples TRBV6-5 to TRBJ2-1, with D hard to call. The V gene's germline CDR1 is MNHEY and CDR2 SVGAGI. This CDR3 is 13 amino acids long. The V end lost 0 bases, the J end lost 6 bases, and 6 bases lay between the germline ends. The CDR3, as DNA: TGTGCCAGCAGTTACTCAATAGGCAATGAGCAGTTCTTC. Translating gives CASSYSIGNEQFF.

V usage is TRBV24-1 and J usage is TRBJ2-1; the D is unclear. V was pared by 3 bases and J by 4 bases, with 12 bases between. The CDR3 is made up of 15 amino acids. Germline CDR1 is KGHDR and CDR2 is SFDVKD. The CDR3 DNA reads as TGTGCCACCAGTGATGACGGGTTACAGTACAATGAGCAGTTCTTC. Translation gives CATSDDGLQYNEQFF.

This chain connects TRBV5-6 to TRBJ1-1; the D is unclear. Deletions cut 4 bases from V and 2 bases from J, with 15 bases between. Germline values: CDR1 SGHDT, CDR2 YYEEEE. This CDR3 contains 15 residues. This CDR3 is CASSLLLGLNTEAFF. The DNA for the CDR3 is TGTGCCAGCAGCCTACTGCTGGGCCTAAACACTGAAGCTTTCTTT.

The gene calls are TRBV4-1 and TRBJ1-2; 10 bases line up with TRBD1. The CDR3 length is 17 residues. Trimming at V came to 3 bases and at J to 7 bases, leaving 14 bases not matched to a gene. Germline CDR1 is MGHRA and CDR2 is YSYEKL. CDR3 coding DNA: TGCGCCAGCAGCCAGCGGGACAGGGGTCAACTCTATCGTGGCTACACCTTC. Translation gives CASSQRDRGQLYRGYTF.

This clonotype has only a few counts. The chain couples TRBV20-1 to TRBJ1-3, with D possibly TRBD1 on 6 matching bases. CDR1 is DFQATT, CDR2 SNEGSKA, per germline (reference sequence). The ends were cut back, 5 bases at V and 4 bases at J, with 15 bases in the middle. The CDR3 runs 14 residues. CDR3: CSAALLGTGNTIYF. The CDR3 nucleotides read TGCAGTGCTGCGCTCTTGGGGACAGGAAACACCATATATTTT.

This clonotype has more than one count but fewer than ten. V gene TRBV24-1 combines with J gene TRBJ2-5; perhaps TRBD1 as D (5 bases). Germline-derived CDR1 and CDR2 are KGHDR and SFDVKD. Trimming shortened V by 2 bases and J by 5 bases, and 11 bases separated the two germline ends. This CDR3 has 14 amino acids. CDR3 nucleotides: TGTGCCACCAGTGATTATGGCCCAGGGGAGACCCAGTACTTC. Translating it yields CATSDYGPGETQYF.

This clonotype has just a few counts. This chain connects TRBV3-1 to TRBJ2-2; D is undetermined. Germline loops: CDR1 LGHDT, CDR2 YNNKEL (reference sequence). This CDR3 is built from 16 residues. Trimming cost V 0 bases and J 0 bases, with 8 bases left between them. CDR3 sequence reads: CASSQDLAANTGELFF. The CDR3 nucleotides read TGTGCCAGCAGCCAAGATCTGGCAGCGAACACCGGGGAGCTGTTTTTT.

The chain joins TRBV7-9 to TRBJ2-4; a possible D gene is TRBD1 (6 bases). Trimming took 2 bases from V and 0 from J, leaving 8 bases between them. CDR3 length equals 15 residues. Germline V gives CDR1 SEHNR, CDR2 FQNEAQ (reference sequence). CDR3 residues: CASSLLQGAKNIQYF. The CDR3 coding sequence is TGTGCCAGCAGCTTACTACAGGGAGCCAAAAACATTCAGTACTTC.

This clonotype was picked up many times. The chain recombines TRBV5-1 with TRBJ2-5; 7 positions agree with TRBD1. This CDR3 has 16 amino acids. CDR1 and CDR2 (germline): SGHRS, YFSETQ. J was trimmed by 1 base and V by 3 bases; bases with no gene match: 9. CDR3: CASSSGGRGPQETQYF. DNA of the CDR3: TGCGCCAGCAGCTCTGGCGGTAGGGGGCCCCAAGAGACCCAGTACTTC. Looking up the rest from reference TRBV5-1 and TRBJ2-5 gives the full variable domain: KAGVTQTPRYLIKTRGQQVTLSCSPISGHRSVSWYQQTPGQGLQFLFEYFSETQRNKGNFPGRFSGRQFSNSRSEMNVSTLELGDSALYLCASSSGGRGPQETQYFGPGTRLLVL.

The rearrangement joins TRBV2 to TRBJ2-3; the match to TRBD2 covers 9 bases. Trimming removed 2 bases from V and 4 bases from J; junction bases left unmatched: 4. The CDR3 covers 15 residues. In germline, CDR1 is SNHLY, CDR2 FYNNEI. Here the CDR3 reads CASSEIAGVPDTQYF. The DNA for the CDR3 is TGTGCCAGCAGTGAAATAGCGGGAGTTCCAGATACGCAGTATTTT.